The 8 T cell receptor beta chains below come from one sample, sequenced in a study of OX40 agonist ivuxolimab in advanced cancers. Produced via immunoSEQ multiplex PCR; TCRdb's table is partial and in-frame only. The sample yields 60,000 or so clones, about 82% seen once. Sequences were derived from CD4+ or CD8+ T cells sorted from blood, sampled in a trial of the OX40 agonist ivuxolimab. The receptors here all came from an adult with an advanced solid tumor such as melanoma, head and neck, liver or kidney cancer.

V usage is TRBV7-8 and J usage is TRBJ1-2; D perhaps matches TRBD1 (5 bases). Germline V gene lookup returns CDR1 SGHVS and CDR2 FQNEAQ. The CDR3 extends over 13 amino acids. V was cut by 3 bases and J by 6 bases, with 11 bases left in between. CDR3 in DNA: TGTGCCAGCAGCTTGGGACCAGACAATGGCTACACCTTC. Translation gives CASSLGPDNGYTF.

This chain links TRBV29-1 with TRBJ2-1, with TRBD1 identical over 8 bases. The germline CDR1 and CDR2 sequences are SQVTM and ANQGSEA. The CDR3 sequence is 12 residues long. Trimming at V came to 6 bases and at J to 15 bases, leaving 13 bases not matched to a gene. The CDR3 region has the DNA TGCAGCGTCGGCAATCTTGGACAGGGAGGGTTCTTC. It yields the protein CSVGNLGQGGFF.

This clone was counted once. The chain combines TRBV11-2 with TRBJ2-1, with D possibly called TRBD1 or TRBD2 (5 bases each). CDR1 and CDR2 from the germline V gene are SGHAT and FQNNGV. The CDR3 covers 17 residues. V shed 6 bases and J shed 9 bases, with 27 bases lying between them. CDR3 residues: CASRRPGTQRLPSEQFF. CDR3 DNA: TGTGCCAGCAGGAGACCTGGGACGCAGAGGCTTCCTAGTGAGCAGTTCTTC.

The J gene is TRBJ1-2, the V gene TRBV9, with TRBD1 as a possible D gene (5 bases). The germline gives CDR1 SGDLS, CDR2 YYNGEE. The V and J ends lost 0 bases and 3 bases respectively, with 9 bases between them. The CDR3 sequence is 14 residues long. The CDR3 protein is CASSVVGEDYGYTF. DNA of the CDR3: TGTGCCAGCAGCGTAGTGGGGGAGGACTATGGCTACACCTTC.

The chain uses TRBV27 and TRBJ2-5, with 10 bases fitting TRBD1. The J call may be in error: the DNA end matches TRBJ2-7 better. From germline, CDR1 is MNHEY and CDR2 SMNVEV (reference sequence). This CDR3 spans 15 amino acids. The CDR3 is CASSHRTGGTYEQYF. In nucleotides, the CDR3 is TGTGCCAGCAGCCACCGGACAGGGGGAACCTACGAGCAGTACTTC.

The CDR3 coding sequence is TGTGCCAGCTCACCCCAGACAGGGGGCAGTAGCTACACCTTC. Amino acids: CASSPQTGGSSYTF. The rearrangement joins TRBV18 to TRBJ1-2, with 10 nucleotides matching TRBD1. V was clipped by 3 bases and J by 9 bases; unmatched bases: 7. From germline, CDR1 is KGHSH and CDR2 LQKENI. The CDR3 covers 14 residues.

This chain uses TRBV5-1 with TRBJ2-1; 12 bases map to TRBD2. This CDR3 region has 15 residues. The J segment lost 3 bases and the V segment lost 5 bases, leaving 3 bases of the junction unmatched. Germline V lookup: CDR1 SGHRS, CDR2 YFSETQ. This CDR3 is CASRAGLAGYNEQFF. CDR3 coding DNA: TGCGCCAGCAGAGCGGGACTAGCGGGCTACAATGAGCAGTTCTTC. Combining the CDR3 with reference TRBV5-1 and TRBJ2-1 gives the whole variable domain KAGVTQTPRYLIKTRGQQVTLSCSPISGHRSVSWYQQTPGQGLQFLFEYFSETQRNKGNFPGRFSGRQFSNSRSEMNVSTLELGDSALYLCASRAGLAGYNEQFFGPGTRLTVL.

The CDR3 loop is CASSYDTNYGYTF. CDR3 bases: TGTGCCAGCAGTTATGACACTAACTATGGCTACACCTTC. The V gene is TRBV6-5, the J gene TRBJ1-2; D remains ambiguous. This CDR3 is 13 amino acids long. Trimming left V 3 bases short and J 0 bases short, with 5 bases between. Per germline, CDR1 MNHEY and CDR2 SVGAGI.